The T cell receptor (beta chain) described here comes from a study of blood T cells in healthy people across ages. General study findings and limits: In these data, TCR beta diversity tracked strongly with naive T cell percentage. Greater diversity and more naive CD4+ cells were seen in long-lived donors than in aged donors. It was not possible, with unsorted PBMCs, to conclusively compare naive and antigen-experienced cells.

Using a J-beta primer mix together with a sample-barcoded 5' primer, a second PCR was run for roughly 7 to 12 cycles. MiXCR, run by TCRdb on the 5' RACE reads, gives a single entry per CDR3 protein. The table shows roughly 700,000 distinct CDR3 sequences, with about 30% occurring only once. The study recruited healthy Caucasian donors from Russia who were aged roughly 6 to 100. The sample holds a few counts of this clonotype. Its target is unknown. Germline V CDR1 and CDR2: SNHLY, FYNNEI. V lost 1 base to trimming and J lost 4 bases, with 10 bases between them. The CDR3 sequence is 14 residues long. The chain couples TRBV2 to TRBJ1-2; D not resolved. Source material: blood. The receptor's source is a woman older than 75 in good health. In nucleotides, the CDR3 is TGTGCCAGCAGTGAAGTAACACAGAGCTATGGCTACACCTTC. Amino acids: CASSEVTQSYGYTF.